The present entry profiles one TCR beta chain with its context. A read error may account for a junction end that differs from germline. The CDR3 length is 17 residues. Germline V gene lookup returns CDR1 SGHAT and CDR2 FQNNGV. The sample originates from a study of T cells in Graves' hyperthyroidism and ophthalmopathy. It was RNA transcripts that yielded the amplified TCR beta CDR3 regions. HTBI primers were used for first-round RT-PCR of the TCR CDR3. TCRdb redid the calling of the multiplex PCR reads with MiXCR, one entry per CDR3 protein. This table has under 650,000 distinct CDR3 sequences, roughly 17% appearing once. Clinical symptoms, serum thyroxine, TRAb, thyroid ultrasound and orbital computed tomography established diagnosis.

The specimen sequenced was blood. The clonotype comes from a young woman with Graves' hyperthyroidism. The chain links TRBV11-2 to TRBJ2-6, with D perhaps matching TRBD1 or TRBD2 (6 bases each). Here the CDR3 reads CASSLYRGLTGGNVLTF. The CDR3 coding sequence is TGTGCCAGCAGCTTATACCGGGGGCTAACTGGGGGCAACGTCCTGACTTTC. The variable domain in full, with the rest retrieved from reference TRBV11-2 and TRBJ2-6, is EAGVAQSPRYKIIEKRQSVAFWCNPISGHATLYWYQQILGQGPKLLIQFQNNGVVDDSQLPKDRFSAERLKGVDSTLKIQPAKLEDSAVYLCASSLYRGLTGGNVLTFGAGSRLTVL.